This T cell receptor (beta chain) is from a study of glioma-infiltrating T cells after dendritic cell vaccination. The assay was immunoSEQ multiplex PCR, and TCRdb's table has in-frame clones only and misses some. The repertoire includes about 76,000 clones, roughly 87% of them detected once, and about 2.3% sits in the top ten. The CDR3 consists of 14 residues. V lost 0 bases and J 1 base, leaving 7 bases between the germline ends. Germline lookup yields CDR1 LGHNA and CDR2 YNFKEQ. Time point noted: after dendritic cell vaccination, including at tumor progression/relapse. The sequence was obtained from a human donor with glioblastoma. The V gene is TRBV4-2, the J gene TRBJ2-7; no firm D call. The sample here was blood, taken after dendritic cell vaccination. The chain's CDR3 is CASSQEYQSYEQYF. The CDR3 DNA sequence: TGTGCCAGCAGCCAAGAATACCAGTCCTACGAGCAGTACTTC.